This T cell receptor beta chain was obtained from a study of T cell responses to AZD1222 COVID-19 vaccine. CDR1 LNHDA and CDR2 SQIVND come from the germline V gene (reference sequence). J lost 6 bases, V lost 5 bases, and 20 bases had no gene match. This CDR3 region has 18 residues. Produced via immunoSEQ multiplex PCR; TCRdb's table is partial and in-frame only. The sample contains roughly 190,000 clones, approximately 91% of which appear only once. The receptor's source is an adult in good health. Sequenced material: peripheral blood, taken on day 0 of AZD1222 vaccination. V gene TRBV19 combines with J gene TRBJ1-2, with 8 bases matching TRBD1. Here the CDR3 DNA reads TGTGCCAGTAGTGACCACCCCGAGACAGGGGCTACCTTACATGGCTACACCTTC. It encodes CASSDHPETGATLHGYTF.